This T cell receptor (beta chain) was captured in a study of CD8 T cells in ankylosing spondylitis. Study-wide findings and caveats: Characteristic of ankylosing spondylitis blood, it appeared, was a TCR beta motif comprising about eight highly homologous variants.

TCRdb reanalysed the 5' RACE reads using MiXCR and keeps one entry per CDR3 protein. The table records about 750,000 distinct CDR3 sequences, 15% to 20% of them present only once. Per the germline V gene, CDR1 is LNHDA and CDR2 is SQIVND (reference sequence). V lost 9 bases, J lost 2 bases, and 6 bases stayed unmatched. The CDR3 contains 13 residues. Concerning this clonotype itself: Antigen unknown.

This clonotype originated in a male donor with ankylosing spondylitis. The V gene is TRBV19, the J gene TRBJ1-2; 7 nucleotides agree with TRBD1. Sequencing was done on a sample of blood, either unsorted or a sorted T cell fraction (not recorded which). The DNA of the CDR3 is TGTGCCAGCCACAGGGGAACCAACTATGGCTACACCTTC. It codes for CASHRGTNYGYTF. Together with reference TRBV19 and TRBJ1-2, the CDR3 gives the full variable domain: DGGITQSPKYLFRKEGQNVTLSCEQNLNHDAMYWYRQDPGQGLRLIYYSQIVNDFQKGDIAEGYSVSREKKESFPLTVTSAQKNPTAFYLCASHRGTNYGYTFGSGTRLTVV.